The source of this TCR beta chain is a study of spatial heterogeneity in lung cancer. Study-level points and caveats: The study found ubiquitous expanded tumor TCRs in blood more at resection than follow-up.

TCRdb reprocessed the 5' RACE reads via MiXCR and lists one record per CDR3 protein. The sample records about 40,000 distinct CDR3 sequences, around 5.2% being singletons. This clonotype was found once. Its antigen is still unknown. A much larger clonotype is one base distant, so this may be a read error. From germline, CDR1 is DFQATT and CDR2 SNEGSKA (reference sequence). The CDR3 extends over 9 amino acids. As for time point: sample taken at primary tumor resection. No cell sorting; template was whole RNA from tumor, lung tissue or PBMC. The chain is built from TRBV20-1 and TRBJ2-7; D gene unclear. The clonotype originates from a female donor with early-stage non-small cell lung cancer. The material sequenced was PBMCs, taken at surgery. CDR3 sequence: CSAEYERYF. The CDR3 nucleotides are TGCAGTGCAGAATACGAGCGGTACTTC.